Each of the 32 T cell receptor beta chains below was sequenced from the same sample in a study of blood T cell repertoires in COVID-19. This table comes from immunoSEQ multiplex PCR, and its TCRdb copy is limited to in-frame clones, with some not included. The repertoire consists of 95,000 to 150,000 clones, with around 76% occurring once and the leading ten covering approximately 6%. Specimen: peripheral blood. These TCRs come from an elderly man with COVID-19, enrolled during active disease.

J is TRBJ1-2 and V is TRBV30; weak D call: TRBD1 (5 bases). CDR3 length: 12 residues. CDR1 and CDR2 (germline): GTSNPN, SVGIG (reference sequence). Trimming took 4 bases from V and 4 from J, leaving 10 bases between them. CDR3 region: CAWTDRSYGYTF. In DNA, the CDR3 is TGTGCCTGGACCGACAGATCCTATGGCTACACCTTC. Drawing the rest from reference TRBV30 and TRBJ1-2, the complete variable domain is SQTIHQWPATLVQPVGSPLSLECTVEGTSNPNLYWYRQAAGRGLQLLFYSVGIGQISSEVPQNLSASRPQDRQFILSSKKLLLSDSGFYLCAWTDRSYGYTFGSGTRLTVV.

CDR3 protein: CASSLAGPSSYNEQFF. The CDR3 coding sequence is TGTGCCAGCAGTTTAGCGGGACCGAGCTCCTACAATGAGCAGTTCTTC. The chain is built from TRBV6-5 and TRBJ2-1; 8 positions agree with TRBD2. Germline CDR1 reads MNHEY; CDR2 reads SVGAGI. The CDR3 spans 16 residues. V gave up 4 bases and J gave up 0 bases; unmatched junction bases: 5.

The chain couples TRBV9 to TRBJ2-2; D perhaps matches TRBD2 (5 bases). Trimming left V 4 bases short and J 7 bases short, with 11 bases between. The CDR3 contains 13 residues. Germline V gene sequence: CDR1 SGDLS, CDR2 YYNGEE. The CDR3 here is CASSMSGIGELFF. The CDR3 DNA follows: TGTGCCAGCAGCATGTCGGGGATCGGGGAGCTGTTTTTT. The full variable domain, completed using reference TRBV9 and TRBJ2-2, is DSGVTQTPKHLITATGQRVTLRCSPRSGDLSVYWYQQSLDQGLQFLIQYYNGEERAKGNILERFSAQQFPDLHSELNLSSLELGDSALYFCASSMSGIGELFFGEGSRLTVL.

The J gene is TRBJ1-6, the V gene TRBV28, with D possibly TRBD1 on 5 matching bases. In germline, CDR1 is MDHEN, CDR2 SYDVKM. The CDR3 is 18 residues long. Trimming left V 7 bases short and J 5 bases short, with 24 bases between. CDR3 residues: CASTRDPRREGHNSPLHF. The CDR3 DNA sequence: TGTGCCAGCACACGGGACCCCAGACGGGAGGGCCATAATTCACCCCTCCACTTT.

This clone has just one count. The chain recombines TRBV10-2 with TRBJ2-7; 8 positions match TRBD2. Losses at the gene ends were 5 bases for V and 2 bases for J; bases not matched to a gene: 5. Germline V CDR1 and CDR2: WSHSY, SAAADI. The CDR3 runs 14 residues. CDR3 in DNA: TGCGCCAGCAGTATAGCGGGGAGAACCTACGAGCAGTACTTC. It codes for CASSIAGRTYEQYF.

In the case of this clone: The sample has other DNA sequences that encode this CDR3 too. This chain connects TRBV7-9 to TRBJ2-2; TRBD1 agrees at 8 bases. V lost 5 bases to trimming and J lost 4 bases; unmatched junction nucleotides: 3. Looked up from germline, CDR1 is SEHNR and CDR2 is FQNEAQ (reference sequence). This CDR3 is built from 14 residues. The CDR3 DNA is TGTGCCAGCAGCCTTGACAGGGGCACCGGGGAGCTGTTTTTT. Its translation is CASSLDRGTGELFF.

DNA of the CDR3: TGTGCCAGCAGTATCTCAGGGTTAGAGCAGTACTTC. Residues: CASSISGLEQYF. The J gene is TRBJ2-7, the V gene TRBV6-2 or TRBV6-3, with D perhaps TRBD1 (5 bases). The CDR3 runs to 12 residues. V lost 5 bases and J lost 7, with 12 bases in between. CDR1 is MNHEY, CDR2 SVGEGT, per germline.

The V and J genes are TRBV9 and TRBJ2-7; possible D gene TRBD1, 5 bases. The CDR3 contains 15 residues. Germline V gene sequence: CDR1 SGDLS, CDR2 YYNGEE. V gave up 1 base and J gave up 0 bases, with 11 bases separating them. DNA for the CDR3: TGTGCCAGCAGCGTAACAGGAATAAACTCCTACGAGCAGTACTTC. Its translation is CASSVTGINSYEQYF. The full variable domain, rest sourced from reference TRBV9 and TRBJ2-7, is DSGVTQTPKHLITATGQRVTLRCSPRSGDLSVYWYQQSLDQGLQFLIQYYNGEERAKGNILERFSAQQFPDLHSELNLSSLELGDSALYFCASSVTGINSYEQYFGPGTRLTVT.

This sequence joins TRBV19 and TRBJ2-5; D unclear. The CDR3 is 13 residues long. Germline CDR1 reads LNHDA; CDR2 reads SQIVND (reference sequence). V was shortened by 3 bases and J by 4 bases, with 9 bases between the two germline ends. CDR3 residues: CASSMVPRETQYF. CDR3 in DNA: TGTGCCAGTAGTATGGTGCCCAGAGAGACCCAGTACTTC.

The table lists this clone with a count of one. The V call is TRBV6-2 or TRBV6-3, the J call TRBJ2-7; 7 nucleotides agree with TRBD2. Germline V gene sequence: CDR1 MNHEY, CDR2 SVGEGT. This CDR3 region has 18 residues. The J segment lost 2 bases and the V segment lost 2 bases, leaving 15 bases of the junction unmatched. The CDR3 loop reads CASSYTSVGGVETYEQYF. CDR3 nucleotides: TGTGCCAGCAGTTACACTAGCGTGGGGGGGGTCGAGACCTACGAGCAGTACTTC.

This chain links TRBV6-5 with TRBJ2-1; D not resolved. The germline V and J ends were trimmed by 0 bases and 7 bases, with 16 bases remaining between them. CDR3 length equals 16 residues. The V gene's germline CDR1 is MNHEY and CDR2 SVGAGI. Here the CDR3 DNA reads TGTGCCAGCAGTTACTCAACGGTCATGGCCGGGAATGAGCAGTTCTTC. It codes for CASSYSTVMAGNEQFF.

V is TRBV7-9 and J is TRBJ2-7; the D gene is possibly TRBD1 (6 bases). V gave up 0 bases and J gave up 3 bases, with 12 bases separating them. CDR3 length: 15 amino acids. Germline V gives CDR1 SEHNR, CDR2 FQNEAQ (reference sequence). The CDR3 DNA sequence: TGTGCCAGCAGCTTAGCGACCACAGGGATCTACGAGCAGTACTTC. This gives the protein CASSLATTGIYEQYF.

The V call is TRBV2, the J call TRBJ2-1; 7 positions match TRBD1. CDR1 is SNHLY, CDR2 FYNNEI, per germline. V lost 8 bases, J lost 3 bases, and 7 bases stayed unmatched. The length of the CDR3 is 14 residues. CDR3: CASWSYRGYNEQFF. CDR3 DNA: TGTGCCAGCTGGTCTTACAGGGGCTACAATGAGCAGTTCTTC. The full variable domain, its missing parts supplied by reference TRBV2 and TRBJ2-1, is EPEVTQTPSHQVTQMGQEVILRCVPISNHLYFYWYRQILGQKVEFLVSFYNNEISEKSEIFDDQFSVERPDGSNFTLKIRSTKLEDSAMYFCASWSYRGYNEQFFGPGTRLTVL.

In DNA form, the CDR3 reads TGTGCCAGCAGCCAAGAACGGACTAGCGGGGAAGGGGAGCTGTTTTTT. Translated: CASSQERTSGEGELFF. The chain joins TRBV14 to TRBJ2-2, with 12 bases identical to TRBD2. The CDR3 has 16 amino acids. Trimming at V came to 0 bases and at J to 8 bases, leaving 4 bases not matched to a gene. CDR1 and CDR2 from the germline V gene are SGHDN and FVKESK.

The rearrangement links TRBV5-6 to TRBJ2-2; no firm D call. Germline V gene sequence: CDR1 SGHDT, CDR2 YYEEEE. The V and J ends lost 5 bases and 2 bases respectively, with 13 bases between them. CDR3 length: 15 residues. CDR3 residues: CASRPRYGNTGELFF. The CDR3 nucleotides are TGTGCCAGCAGGCCTCGGTACGGTAACACCGGGGAGCTGTTTTTT.

The table lists this clone with a few counts. The V and J genes are TRBV29-1 and TRBJ1-5; 9 nucleotides align to TRBD1. V shed 3 bases, J shed 11 bases, and the junction held 11 bases outside the gene matches. The CDR3 contains 14 residues. Germline V gives CDR1 SQVTM, CDR2 ANQGSEA. The CDR3 nucleotides are TGCAGCGTTGACTTTGGGACAGGGTACCCTACCCAGCATTTT. The encoded protein is CSVDFGTGYPTQHF.

This clone was counted a single time. The chain is built from TRBV6-4 and TRBJ2-7; perhaps TRBD1 as D (6 bases). The V end lost 7 bases, the J end lost 2 bases, and 15 bases lay between the germline ends. The CDR3 extends over 14 amino acids. Germline V CDR1 and CDR2: MRHNA, SNTAGT. CDR3 nucleotide sequence: TGTGCCAGCACCCTAGGGACATGCGCCTACGAGCAGTACTTC. It codes for CASTLGTCAYEQYF.

The genes are TRBV24-1 and TRBJ1-2; 7 bases agree with TRBD1. V was clipped by 4 bases and J by 5 bases; unmatched bases: 3. Germline V gene data show CDR1 as KGHDR and CDR2 as SFDVKD. The CDR3 covers 13 residues. This CDR3 is CATSDIQGYGYTF. The CDR3 coding sequence is TGTGCCACCAGTGACATACAGGGGTATGGCTACACCTTC.

This clone has a single count. This chain links TRBV6-5 with TRBJ2-5, with TRBD1 matching 7 bases. CDR1 and CDR2 from the germline V gene are MNHEY and SVGAGI. The CDR3 contains 14 residues. The V and J ends lost 4 bases and 4 bases, in that order; junction bases with no gene match: 6. CDR3 loop: CASSFGQVGETQYF. In DNA form, the CDR3 reads TGTGCCAGCAGTTTCGGACAGGTGGGAGAGACCCAGTACTTC.

The V and J genes are TRBV5-5 and TRBJ2-5; 14 bases line up with TRBD2. From germline, CDR1 is SGHKS and CDR2 YYEKEE (reference sequence). This CDR3 spans 13 amino acids. The junction had 7 bases not matched to a gene; V was cut back by 4 bases and J by 14 bases. The CDR3 coding sequence is TGTGCCAGCAGCCTGGGGACTAGCGGGAGTTCCTACTTC. Its translation: CASSLGTSGSSYF.

This rearrangement joins TRBV18 to TRBJ1-5, with a weak D call TRBD1 (6 bases). The ends were cut back, 2 bases at V and 6 bases at J, with 14 bases in the middle. The germline gives CDR1 KGHSH, CDR2 LQKENI. This CDR3 contains 15 residues. The CDR3 sequence is CASSPDRSRGQPQHF. CDR3 DNA sequence: TGTGCCAGCTCACCAGACAGGAGCCGGGGTCAGCCCCAGCATTTT.

The chain couples TRBV5-1 to TRBJ2-1, with 9 bases matching TRBD2. CDR3 length: 15 amino acids. V lost 0 bases, J lost 7 bases, and 5 bases stayed unmatched. The germline V gene encodes CDR1 SGHRS and CDR2 YFSETQ. CDR3 bases: TGCGCCAGCAGCTTGGAACGGGCGGGAGGGAATGAGCAGTTCTTC. This gives the protein CASSLERAGGNEQFF.

In its sample, this clone was seen a few times. The J gene is TRBJ1-2, the V gene TRBV11-2; D gene uncertain. V lost 4 bases and J lost 0, with 6 bases in between. The CDR3 consists of 13 residues. CDR1 and CDR2 (germline): SGHAT, FQNNGV. CDR3 loop: CASSSYPNYGYTF. DNA for the CDR3: TGTGCCAGCAGCTCCTACCCTAACTATGGCTACACCTTC.

This chain joins TRBV27 and TRBJ1-5; D may be TRBD1 (5 bases). The CDR3 runs 16 residues. Deletions cut 8 bases from V and 2 bases from J, with 19 bases between. Germline CDR1 is MNHEY and CDR2 is SMNVEV (reference sequence). CDR3 residues: CASCKPRVLCNQPQHF. As DNA, the CDR3 is TGTGCCAGCTGCAAACCCAGGGTTTTATGCAATCAGCCCCAGCATTTT.

The gene calls are TRBV28 and TRBJ1-4; possible D gene TRBD1, 6 bases. The CDR3 is 14 residues long. Trimming pared 7 bases from V and 7 bases from J, leaving 16 bases between. Looked up from germline, CDR1 is MDHEN and CDR2 is SYDVKM. CDR3 amino acids: CASTVGGRVEKLFF. The CDR3 bases are TGTGCCAGCACGGTCGGGGGGCGGGTTGAAAAACTGTTTTTT.

This clone was observed a few times. CDR3 protein: CASSPGQGLSKETQYF. DNA for the CDR3: TGTGCCAGCAGCCCAGGACAGGGGCTTTCAAAAGAGACCCAGTACTTC. The V gene is TRBV11-2, the J gene TRBJ2-5; TRBD1 matches at 9 bases. Germline loops: CDR1 SGHAT, CDR2 FQNNGV. V lost 5 bases, J lost 3 bases, and 10 bases stayed unmatched. CDR3 length: 16 amino acids.

This clone occurred a few times. This chain uses TRBV3-1 (or the pseudogene TRBV3-2) with TRBJ2-5, with 7 bases fitting TRBD1. Germline trimming cut 3 bases from V and 4 bases from J; bases unmatched to any gene: 2. CDR1 is LGHDT and CDR2 is YNNKEL in the germline V gene (reference sequence). The CDR3 is 13 residues long. The DNA for the CDR3 is TGTGCCAGCAGCCAGAGACAGGGAGAGACCCAGTACTTC. Translation: CASSQRQGETQYF.

This chain links TRBV28 with TRBJ2-7; no firm D call. Trimming pared 5 bases from V and 2 bases from J, leaving 10 bases between. CDR3 length equals 13 residues. CDR1 and CDR2 (germline): MDHEN, SYDVKM. CDR3 protein: CASSPPATYEQYF. As DNA, the CDR3 is TGTGCCAGCAGTCCCCCCGCGACCTACGAGCAGTACTTC.

The gene calls are TRBV28 and TRBJ2-3; maybe TRBD1 (6 bases). The V end was cut by 7 bases, the J end by 6 bases, with 20 bases between. This CDR3 is 15 amino acids long. Germline CDR1 is MDHEN and CDR2 is SYDVKM. This CDR3 is CASKRAAGAYDTQYF. In nucleotides, the CDR3 is TGTGCCAGCAAAAGGGCGGCAGGGGCTTATGATACGCAGTATTTT.

This clone was picked up one time. This chain links TRBV20-1 with TRBJ2-5; 12 nucleotides agree with TRBD2. V shed 3 bases, J shed 5 bases, and the junction held 4 bases outside the gene matches. The germline V gene encodes CDR1 DFQATT and CDR2 SNEGSKA (reference sequence). The CDR3 runs 14 residues. The CDR3 loop is CSASRTSGAETQYF. CDR3 coding DNA: TGCAGTGCTAGTAGGACTAGCGGGGCCGAGACCCAGTACTTC.

This clone occurred a few times. The V call is TRBV6-5, the J call TRBJ1-2, with D uncertain. Trimming removed 4 bases at V and 6 bases at J, with 12 bases between. In germline, CDR1 is MNHEY, CDR2 SVGAGI. The CDR3 sequence is 13 residues long. This CDR3 reads CASSSGRRNGYTF. The DNA for the CDR3 is TGTGCCAGCAGTTCCGGGAGGCGGAATGGCTACACCTTC.

V usage is TRBV11-1 and J usage is TRBJ1-1; D gene ambiguous. Per germline, CDR1 SGHAT and CDR2 FQDESV (reference sequence). The germline V and J ends were trimmed by 5 bases and 5 bases, with 15 bases remaining between them. CDR3 length: 14 amino acids. In nucleotides, the CDR3 is TGTGCCAGCAGCCCCAACTGGGGAGGGACTGAAGCTTTCTTT. This translates into CASSPNWGGTEAFF.